This T cell receptor beta chain was found in a study of T-cell reconstitution after alpha-beta-depleted transplantation in children. This clonotype has just a few counts. Per the germline V gene, CDR1 is MDHEN and CDR2 is SYDVKM. V was cut by 3 bases and J by 8 bases, with 16 bases left in between. The CDR3 runs to 14 residues. Molecular barcoding with unique molecular identifiers was used for the TCRbeta library. In TCRdb, the PCR reads were re-called with MiXCR into one record per CDR3 protein. The sample shows 500,000 or so distinct CDR3 sequences, 32% of them seen only once. The rearrangement links TRBV28 to TRBJ1-2; D is undetermined. Sequenced material: PBMCs from the stem cell graft donor, taken from the stem cell graft. The clonotype was recovered from a human donor who donated a stem cell graft to a child with aplastic anemia. CDR3 in amino acids: CASSLVGSPRGYTF. The CDR3 DNA sequence: TGTGCCAGCAGTTTGGTAGGCAGCCCCCGAGGCTACACCTTC.